This T cell receptor (beta chain) was found in a study of shared clonotypes between healthy human individuals. Regarding the study as a whole: Sequencing depth was predicted to influence how clonotypes are shared among donors.

Points on this clone: The antigen is undetermined.

Profiled with immunoSEQ multiplex PCR; TCRdb holds only in-frame clones, not every one. The sample lists approximately 470,000 clones, 60% to 80% occurring once. V lost 4 bases, J lost 2 bases, and 5 bases stayed unmatched. This CDR3 has 14 residues. Germline values: CDR1 MNHNS, CDR2 SASEGT. The sequenced sample was PBMCs. The rearrangement joins TRBV6-1 to TRBJ2-7, with 7 bases lining up with TRBD2. The clonotype originates from a woman between 35 and 50 years old in good health. Some clones in this sample may be carry-over from other donors' samples. The DNA of the CDR3 is TGTGCCAGCAGTGTAACTAGCGAAACCTACGAGCAGTACTTC. Its protein product is CASSVTSETYEQYF.